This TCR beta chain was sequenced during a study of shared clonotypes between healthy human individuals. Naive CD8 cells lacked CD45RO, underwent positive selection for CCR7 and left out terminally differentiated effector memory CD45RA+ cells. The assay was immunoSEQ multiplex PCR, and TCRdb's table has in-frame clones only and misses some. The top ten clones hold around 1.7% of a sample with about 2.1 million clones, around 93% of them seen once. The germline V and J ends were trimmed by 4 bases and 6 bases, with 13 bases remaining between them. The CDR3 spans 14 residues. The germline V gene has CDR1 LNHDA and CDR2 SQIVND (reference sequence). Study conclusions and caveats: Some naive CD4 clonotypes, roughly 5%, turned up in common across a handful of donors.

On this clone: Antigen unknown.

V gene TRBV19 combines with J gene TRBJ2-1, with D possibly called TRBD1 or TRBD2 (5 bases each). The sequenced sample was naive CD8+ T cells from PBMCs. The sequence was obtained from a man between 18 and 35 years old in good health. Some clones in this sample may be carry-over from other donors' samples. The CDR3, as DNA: TGTGCCAGTAGTAGTAGGTGGGACGGCAATGAGCAGTTCTTC. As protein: CASSSRWDGNEQFF. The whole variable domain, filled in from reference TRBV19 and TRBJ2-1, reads DGGITQSPKYLFRKEGQNVTLSCEQNLNHDAMYWYRQDPGQGLRLIYYSQIVNDFQKGDIAEGYSVSREKKESFPLTVTSAQKNPTAFYLCASSSRWDGNEQFFGPGTRLTVL.